This TCR beta chain was obtained from a study of cytomegalovirus exposure and HLA in healthy donors. Study-level results: As confirmed in vitro, a few CMV-associated chains were specific for CMV antigens. According to a later analysis, TCR clusters from the first cohort tended to co-occur in the 120 or so validation repertoires.

The donors were members of the validation cohort comprising over a hundred subjects, separate from the roughly 700-subject first cohort. Trimming took off 6 bases at V and 5 bases at J, with 12 bases between the two ends. CDR3 length: 12 residues. Looked up from germline, CDR1 is SGHDT and CDR2 is YYEEEE. Concerning this clone: Its antigen is still unknown.

Libraries were prepared by immunoSEQ multiplex PCR; TCRdb keeps only in-frame clonotypes and omits some of them. The table lists about 140,000 clones, roughly 79% of them singletons. The sequence was collected from a man aged 30 to 39 in good health and CMV-seropositive. Sequencing was done on a sample of PBMCs. V gene TRBV5-6 combines with J gene TRBJ2-7; D may be TRBD2 (5 bases). The CDR3 region is CASTRTGNEQYF. For the CDR3, the DNA is TGTGCCAGCACCAGGACGGGGAACGAGCAGTACTTC.